This TCR beta chain was retrieved from a study of T-cell reconstitution after alpha-beta-depleted transplantation in children. Whole-study results and caveats: A year post-transplant, T-cell counts and diversity derived mostly from newly produced T cells. Reportedly, only several hundred clones from non-depleted graft cells drove alpha-beta T-cell counts at about two months. Surviving recipient T cells and thymic progenitors underlay high day-60 TCRbeta diversity in some patients.

Unique molecular identifiers were incorporated into the prepared TCRbeta library. TCRdb analysed the PCR reads with MiXCR anew, one entry per CDR3 protein. The data show around 600,000 distinct CDR3 sequences, with more than 20% seen just once and around 14% held by the top ten. There are many counts of this clonotype. Antigen: not known. The receptor comes from a boy less than two years old who had a stem cell transplant for acute myeloid leukemia, so the T cells may come from the graft donor. Sample: PBMCs, mostly from graft donor cells, taken 360 days after TCRalphabeta/CD19-depleted stem cell transplant.

CDR3 coding DNA: TGCAGCGTCCACCCAGGGCTACACCAAGAGACCCAGTACTTC. It codes for CSVHPGLHQETQYF. V is TRBV29-1 and J is TRBJ2-5; D is possibly TRBD1 (5 bases). The germline V gene has CDR1 SQVTM and CDR2 ANQGSEA. There are 14 residues in the CDR3. Trimming cost V 6 bases and J 0 bases, with 14 bases left between them.